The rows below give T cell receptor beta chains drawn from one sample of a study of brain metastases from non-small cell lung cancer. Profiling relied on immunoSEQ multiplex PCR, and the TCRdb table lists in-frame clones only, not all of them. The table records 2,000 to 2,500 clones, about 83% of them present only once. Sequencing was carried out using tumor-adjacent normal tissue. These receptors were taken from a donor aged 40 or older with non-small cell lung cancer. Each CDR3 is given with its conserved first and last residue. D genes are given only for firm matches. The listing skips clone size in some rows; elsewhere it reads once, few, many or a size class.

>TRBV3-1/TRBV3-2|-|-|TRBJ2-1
TGTGCCAGCATTACTAGCAGGGCCGACAATGAGCAGTTCTTC
CASITSRADNEQFF
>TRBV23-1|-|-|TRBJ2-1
TGCGCCAGCAGTCAATTTTCTCCAGGCGGAATGAAGCAGTTCTTC
CASSQFSPGGMKQFF
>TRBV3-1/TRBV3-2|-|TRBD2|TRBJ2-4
TGTGCCAGCAGCTTTAGCGGGAGCTCCAAAAACATTCAGTACTTC
CASSFSGSSKNIQYF
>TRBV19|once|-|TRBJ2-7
TGTGCCAGTAGTCTAGGTTATTCAGGATTCTACGAGCAGTACTTC
CASSLGYSGFYEQYF
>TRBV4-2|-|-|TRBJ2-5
TGTGCCAGCAGCCAAGATGCGCAGAGTCCCACCCAGTACTTC
CASSQDAQSPTQYF
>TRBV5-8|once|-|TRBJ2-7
TGTGCCAGCAGACCTTGGGGACGCTCCTACGAGCAGTACTTC
CASRPWGRSYEQYF
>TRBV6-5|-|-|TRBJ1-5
TGTGCCAGCAGTTACGACGGCCAGGGAAGTCAGCCCCAGCATTTT
CASSYDGQGSQPQHF
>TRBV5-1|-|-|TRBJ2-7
TGCGCCAGCAGCTGGGACAAGTCCTACGAGCAGTACTTC
CASSWDKSYEQYF
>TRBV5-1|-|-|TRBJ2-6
TGCGCCAGCAGCTTGGCGGGCTCTGGGGCCAACGTCCTGACTTTC
CASSLAGSGANVLTF
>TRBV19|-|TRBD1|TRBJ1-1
TGTGCCAGTAGTACGCGGGGGGACAGGGCGAACACTGAAGCTTTCTTT
CASSTRGDRANTEAFF
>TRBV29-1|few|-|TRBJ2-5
TGCAGCGGCGGGACGGTACAAGAGACCCAGTACTTC
CSGGTVQETQYF
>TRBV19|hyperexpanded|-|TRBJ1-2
TGTGCCAGTAGTCCAGGGGAAGCGGTTGGCTACACCTTC
CASSPGEAVGYTF
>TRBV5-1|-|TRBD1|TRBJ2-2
TGCGCCAGCAGCTCAAGGGGGCGAGGGGCCGGGGAGCTGTTTTTT
CASSSRGRGAGELFF
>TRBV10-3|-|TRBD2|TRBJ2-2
TGTGCCATCAGTGACCCGACTAGCGGGAGGACCGGGGAGCTGTTTTTT
CAISDPTSGRTGELFF
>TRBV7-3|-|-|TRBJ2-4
TGTGCCAGCAGCTTATTTCCCCTTGACATAGCCAAAAACATTCAGTACTTC
CASSLFPLDIAKNIQYF
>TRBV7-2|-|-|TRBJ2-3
TGTGCCAGCAGCGGTAGTGGCCTTTTGAGCACAGATACGCAGTATTTT
CASSGSGLLSTDTQYF
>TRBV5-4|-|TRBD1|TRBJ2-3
TGTGCCAGCAGCACTGACAGGGGTTGGGGTGGTACGCAGTATTTT
CASSTDRGWGGTQYF
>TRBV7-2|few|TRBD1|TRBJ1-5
TGTGCCAGCAGCCGCAGGACAGGGGATTATCAGCCCCAGCATTTT
CASSRRTGDYQPQHF
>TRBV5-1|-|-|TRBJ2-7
TGCGCCAGCAGCTTGGCGACAGACTCCTACGAGCAGTACTTC
CASSLATDSYEQYF
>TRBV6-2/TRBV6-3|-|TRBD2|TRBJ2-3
TGTGCCAGCAGTTACTCCCAACAACTAGCGGGGGGGCCCCCAGATACGCAGTATTTT
CASSYSQQLAGGPPDTQYF
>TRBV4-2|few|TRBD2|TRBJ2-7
TGTGCCAGCAGCCAAGCGGGAGGGCGGGACGAGCAGTACTTC
CASSQAGGRDEQYF
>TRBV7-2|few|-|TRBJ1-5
TGTGCCAGCAGCTTCGGGGGCGCGGGCAATCAGCCCCAGCATTTT
CASSFGGAGNQPQHF
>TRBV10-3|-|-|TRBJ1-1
TGTGCCATCAGTGACGATAGTAACACTGAAGCTTTCTTT
CAISDDSNTEAFF
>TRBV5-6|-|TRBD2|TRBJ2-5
TGTGCCAGCAGCTTGGCCCGACTAGCGAAGGAGACCCAGTACTTC
CASSLARLAKETQYF
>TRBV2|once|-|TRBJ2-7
TGTGCCAGCAGTGAATGGAGTATTGGACGGCTGGACAAAACCTACGAGCAGTACTTC
CASSEWSIGRLDKTYEQYF
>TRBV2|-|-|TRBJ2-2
TGTGCCAGCACCGGGGACACCGGGGAGCTGTTTTTT
CASTGDTGELFF
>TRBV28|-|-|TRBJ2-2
TGTGCCAGCAGTTTTTTCGGAGGCGGGGAGCTGTTTTTT
CASSFFGGGELFF
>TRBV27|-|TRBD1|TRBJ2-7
TGTGCCTCCAGGGAGACAGGGGGCTCCTACGAGCAGTACTTC
CASRETGGSYEQYF
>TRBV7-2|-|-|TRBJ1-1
TGTGCCAGCAGCCGACAGTCTAACACTGAAGCTTTCTTT
CASSRQSNTEAFF
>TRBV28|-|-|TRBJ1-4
TGTGCCAGCAGTCGGACAAGCTGGGATGAAAAACTGTTTTTT
CASSRTSWDEKLFF
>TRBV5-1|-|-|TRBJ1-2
TGCGCCAGCAGTCCGGGGCCGCGGGAGAGCCCCTACACCTTC
CASSPGPRESPYTF
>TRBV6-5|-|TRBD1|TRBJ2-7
TGTGCCAGCAGTTCTGGACAGGCCGAGCAGTACTTC
CASSSGQAEQYF
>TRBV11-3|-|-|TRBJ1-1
TGTGCCAGCAGCCCCGGGCTGGGGATGGGCACTAAAGCTTTCTTT
CASSPGLGMGTKAFF
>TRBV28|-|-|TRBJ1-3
TGTGCCAGCAGTTTATCCGGAAACACCATATATTTT
CASSLSGNTIYF
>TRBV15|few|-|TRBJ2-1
TGTGCCACCAGCTTTCCGGACTCGAGCTCCTACAATGAGCAGTTCTTC
CATSFPDSSSYNEQFF
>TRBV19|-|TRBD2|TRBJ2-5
TGTGCCAGTAGTGCCTCGCTAGCGGGAGCCGAGACCCAGTACTTC
CASSASLAGAETQYF
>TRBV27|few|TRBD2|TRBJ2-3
TGTGCCAGCATTTCGGGGGAGGGCCCCACAGATACGCAGTATTTT
CASISGEGPTDTQYF
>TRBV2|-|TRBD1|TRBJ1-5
TGTGCCAGCAGTGCGAGGGCAGGGGGTCAGCCCCAGCATTTT
CASSARAGGQPQHF
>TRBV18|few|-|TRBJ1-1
TGTGCCAGCTCACCACTCGTTACAGCGAACACTGAAGCTTTCTTT
CASSPLVTANTEAFF
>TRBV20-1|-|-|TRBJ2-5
TGCAGTGCTAGGCAAGAGACCCAGTACTTC
CSARQETQYF
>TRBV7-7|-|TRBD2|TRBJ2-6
TGTGCTATCGGGGGGTTCATAGGGTCTGGGGCCAACGTCCTGACTTTC
CAIGGFIGSGANVLTF
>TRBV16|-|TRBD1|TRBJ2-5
TGTGCCAGCAGCCAATCTGGACAGGGCCAAGAGACCCAGTACTTC
CASSQSGQGQETQYF
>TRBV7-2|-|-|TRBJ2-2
TGTGCCAGCAGCCCCGGGCTTGGCAGCGGGGAGCTGTTTTTT
CASSPGLGSGELFF
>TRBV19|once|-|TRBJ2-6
TGTGCCAGTAGTCCTATTCAGACAAATCAAAGTCGGGCCAACGTCCTGACTTTC
CASSPIQTNQSRANVLTF
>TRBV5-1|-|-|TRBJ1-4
TGCGCCAGCAGCACTGGGCCTAATGAAAAACTGTTTTTT
CASSTGPNEKLFF
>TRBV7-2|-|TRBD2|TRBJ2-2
TGTGCCAGCAGACCTGGGACTAGCGGCCCGAACAGCGGGGAGCTGTTTTTT
CASRPGTSGPNSGELFF
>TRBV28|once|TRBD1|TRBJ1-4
TGTGCCAGCGAAACGGCGGGGACAGTACTGTTTTTT
CASETAGTVLFF
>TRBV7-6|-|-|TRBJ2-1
TGTGCCAGCAGCTTTGGATCGCCGAAACCCTACAATGAGCAGTTCTTC
CASSFGSPKPYNEQFF